This TCR beta chain was sequenced in a study of beta chain features in type 1 diabetes. Of note for this clone: Its cognate antigen is unknown.

The entirety of the isolated RNA underwent reverse transcription, so expressed TCRB transcripts were sequenced. Sequencing was performed with immunoSEQ multiplex PCR; in TCRdb, only in-frame clones are kept and a portion is missing. The sample has more than 300,000 clones, around 7.6% seen once. Regarding the study as a whole: It was among patients, rather than healthy donors, that naive, central memory and Treg TCRB repertoires appeared more similar.

The CDR3 loop spans 13 amino acids. The germline gives CDR1 KGHSH, CDR2 LQKENI. Trimming removed 2 bases from V and 2 bases from J, with 7 bases in between. This receptor was identified in a woman in her late teens or twenties in good health. This chain connects TRBV18 to TRBJ2-7, with D unclear. Sequenced material: central memory CD4+ T cells from blood. The CDR3 DNA sequence: TGTGCCAGCTCACCAGGTGCGACCTACGAGCAGTACTTC. Protein product: CASSPGATYEQYF.